These 7 T cell receptor beta chains were sequenced from one sample in a study of T cells in Graves' hyperthyroidism and ophthalmopathy. Using RNA transcripts as the source, TCR beta CDR3 regions were amplified. First-round RT-PCR of the TCR CDR3 relied on the HTBI primer set. TCRdb reprocessed the multiplex PCR reads via MiXCR and lists one record per CDR3 protein. This sample carries 300,000 to 400,000 distinct CDR3 sequences, roughly 14% of them seen once, and the ten largest clones take around a fifth. Sequencing was done on a sample of blood. The receptor set was obtained from a woman younger than 45 with Graves' ophthalmopathy.

This clonotype was seen at least ten times. The chain joins TRBV30 to TRBJ1-1; D gene uncertain. V was pared by 3 bases and J by 1 base, with 3 bases between. The CDR3 has 11 residues. Germline lookup yields CDR1 GTSNPN and CDR2 SVGIG (reference sequence). The CDR3 region is CAWRQNTEAFF. DNA of the CDR3: TGTGCCTGGAGACAGAACACTGAAGCTTTCTTT.

The chain recombines TRBV7-2 with TRBJ2-5, with D hard to call. This CDR3 is built from 13 residues. The germline gives CDR1 SGHTA, CDR2 FQGNSA. The V end was cut by 3 bases, the J end by 5 bases, with 10 bases between. This CDR3 is CASSFPGLETQYF. In DNA form, the CDR3 reads TGTGCCAGCAGCTTTCCTGGTCTGGAGACCCAGTACTTC. Using reference TRBV7-2 and TRBJ2-5 for the parts outside the CDR3, the full variable domain is GAGVSQSPSNKVTEKGKDVELRCDPISGHTALYWYRQSLGQGLEFLIYFQGNSAPDKSGLPSDRFSAERTGGSVSTLTIQRTQQEDSAVYLCASSFPGLETQYFGPGTRLLVL.

This clonotype was seen a handful of times. This sequence joins TRBV12-5 and TRBJ1-2; weak D call: TRBD1 (5 bases). Trimming took off 2 bases at V and 4 bases at J, with 11 bases between the two ends. Germline CDR1 and CDR2: LGHNT and FRNRAP. The CDR3 has 14 residues. CDR3 DNA: TGTGCTAGTGGTTTGCTGGGGGGTGGCTATGGCTACACCTTC. It yields the protein CASGLLGGGYGYTF.

This clonotype was seen many times. The gene calls are TRBV30 and TRBJ2-1; 9 nucleotides agree with TRBD2. V trimming: 5 bases; J trimming: 3 bases; junction bases outside the gene matches: 5. The CDR3 length is 14 residues. The germline V gene encodes CDR1 GTSNPN and CDR2 SVGIG (reference sequence). CDR3 region: CAWGLAGFYNEQFF. For the CDR3, the DNA is TGTGCCTGGGGTCTAGCGGGGTTCTACAATGAGCAGTTCTTC.

A remark on this clonotype: Germline and junction disagree at one end, which may indicate a read error. The J gene is TRBJ1-3, the V gene TRBV19; no firm D call. The CDR3 is 14 residues long. Germline loops: CDR1 LNHDA, CDR2 SQIVND (reference sequence). DNA of the CDR3: TGTGCCAGTAAAACAGTCAGCTCTGGAAACACCATACATTTT. This translates into CASKTVSSGNTIHF.

Many counts were recorded for this clonotype. This sequence joins TRBV2 and TRBJ1-5, with D possibly TRBD1 on 5 matching bases. This CDR3 contains 14 residues. Germline V gives CDR1 SNHLY, CDR2 FYNNEI. V was shortened by 4 bases and J by 2 bases, with 9 bases between the two germline ends. This CDR3 reads CASSGGVGNQPQHF. In DNA, the CDR3 is TGTGCCAGCAGTGGGGGGGTTGGCAATCAGCCCCAGCATTTT.

This clonotype was seen at least ten times. The chain has TRBV9 and TRBJ2-3; no definite D call. The germline CDR1 and CDR2 sequences are SGDLS and YYNGEE. V was clipped by 3 bases and J by 3 bases, with 11 bases between them. The CDR3 runs 14 residues. The CDR3 protein is CASSAHPATDTQYF. In DNA, the CDR3 is TGTGCCAGCAGCGCGCATCCAGCTACAGATACGCAGTATTTT.